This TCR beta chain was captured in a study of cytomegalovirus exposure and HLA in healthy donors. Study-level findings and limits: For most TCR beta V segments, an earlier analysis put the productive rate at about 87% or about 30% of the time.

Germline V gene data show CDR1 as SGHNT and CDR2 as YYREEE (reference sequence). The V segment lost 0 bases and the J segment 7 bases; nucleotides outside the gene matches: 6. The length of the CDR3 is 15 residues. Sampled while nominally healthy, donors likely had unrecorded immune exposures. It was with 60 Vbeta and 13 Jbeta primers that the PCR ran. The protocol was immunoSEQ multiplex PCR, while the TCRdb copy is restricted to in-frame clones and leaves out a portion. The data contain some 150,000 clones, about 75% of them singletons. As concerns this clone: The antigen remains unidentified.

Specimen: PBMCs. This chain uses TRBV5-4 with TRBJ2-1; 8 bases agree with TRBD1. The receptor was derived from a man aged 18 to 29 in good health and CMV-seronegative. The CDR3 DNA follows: TGTGCCAGCAGCTTGGCATTCCGGGACAGGAATGAGCAGTTCTTC. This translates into CASSLAFRDRNEQFF.